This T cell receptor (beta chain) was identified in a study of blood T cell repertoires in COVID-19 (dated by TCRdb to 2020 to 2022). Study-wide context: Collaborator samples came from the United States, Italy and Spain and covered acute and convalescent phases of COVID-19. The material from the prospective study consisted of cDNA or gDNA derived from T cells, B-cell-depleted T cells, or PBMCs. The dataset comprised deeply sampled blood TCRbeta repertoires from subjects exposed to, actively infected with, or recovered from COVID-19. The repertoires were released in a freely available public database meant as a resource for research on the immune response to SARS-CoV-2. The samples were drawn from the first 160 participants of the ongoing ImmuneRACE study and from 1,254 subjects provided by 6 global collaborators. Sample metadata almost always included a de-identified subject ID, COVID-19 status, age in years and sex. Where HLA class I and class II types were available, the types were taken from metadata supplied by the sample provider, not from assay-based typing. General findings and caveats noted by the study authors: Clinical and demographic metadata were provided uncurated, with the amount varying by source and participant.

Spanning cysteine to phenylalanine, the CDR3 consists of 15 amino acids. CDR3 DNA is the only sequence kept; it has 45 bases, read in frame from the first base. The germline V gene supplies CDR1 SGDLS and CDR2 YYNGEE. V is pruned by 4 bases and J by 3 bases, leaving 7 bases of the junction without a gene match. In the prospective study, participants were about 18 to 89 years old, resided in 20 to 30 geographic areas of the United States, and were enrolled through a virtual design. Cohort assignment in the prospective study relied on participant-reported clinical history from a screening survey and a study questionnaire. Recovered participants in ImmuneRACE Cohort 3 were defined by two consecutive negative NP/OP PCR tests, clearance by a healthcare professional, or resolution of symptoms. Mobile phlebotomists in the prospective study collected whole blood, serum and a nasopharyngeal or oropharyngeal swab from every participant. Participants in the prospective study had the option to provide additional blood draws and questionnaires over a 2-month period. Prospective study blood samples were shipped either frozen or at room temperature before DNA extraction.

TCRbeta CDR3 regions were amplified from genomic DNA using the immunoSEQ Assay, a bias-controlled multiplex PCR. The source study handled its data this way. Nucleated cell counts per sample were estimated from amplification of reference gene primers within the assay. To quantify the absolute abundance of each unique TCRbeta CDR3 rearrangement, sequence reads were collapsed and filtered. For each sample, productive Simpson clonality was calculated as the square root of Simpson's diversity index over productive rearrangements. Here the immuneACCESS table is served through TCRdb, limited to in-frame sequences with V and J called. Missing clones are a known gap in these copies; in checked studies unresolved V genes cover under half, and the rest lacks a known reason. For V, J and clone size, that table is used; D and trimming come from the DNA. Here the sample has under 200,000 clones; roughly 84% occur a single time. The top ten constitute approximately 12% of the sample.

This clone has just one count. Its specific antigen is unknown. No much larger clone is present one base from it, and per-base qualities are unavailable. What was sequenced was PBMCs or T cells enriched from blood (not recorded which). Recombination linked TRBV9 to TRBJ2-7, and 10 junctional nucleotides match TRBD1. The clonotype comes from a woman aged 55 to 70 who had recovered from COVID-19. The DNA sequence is TGTGCCAGCAGCCCCGGGACAGGGGATAACTACGAGCAGTACTTC. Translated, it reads CASSPGTGDNYEQYF.